A selection of T cell receptor beta chains follows, all from one sample in a study of blood T cell repertoires in COVID-19. Profiled with immunoSEQ multiplex PCR; TCRdb holds only in-frame clones, not every one. The sample records approximately 400,000 clones, roughly 86% being singletons. Source material: PBMCs or T cells enriched from blood (not recorded which). The source of these receptors is a man aged 25 to 40 who had recovered from COVID-19. Both conserved end residues are part of each CDR3. Each record gives: J gene, D gene, V gene, clone size, CDR3 DNA, CDR3 protein. D genes are given only for firm matches. Clone size, where shown, is once, few, many, or a class for clones that have expanded.

j_gene: TRBJ2-7
d_gene: .
v_gene: TRBV6-5
abundance: .
CDR3nt: TGTGCCATTAGCCCTCGGGCAGGGGTCTACGAGCAGTACTTC
CDR3aa: CAISPRAGVYEQYF

j_gene: TRBJ2-1
d_gene: TRBD2
v_gene: TRBV12-5
abundance: .
CDR3nt: TGTGCTAGTGGCCGTAGCGGGGAGAACAATGAGCAGTTCTTC
CDR3aa: CASGRSGENNEQFF

j_gene: TRBJ2-1
d_gene: TRBD1
v_gene: TRBV30
abundance: .
CDR3nt: TGTGCCTGGGGGACAGGGGTTCATGAGCAGTTCTTC
CDR3aa: CAWGTGVHEQFF

j_gene: TRBJ1-2
d_gene: TRBD1
v_gene: TRBV7-9
abundance: .
CDR3nt: TGTGCCAGCAGCTTCCAGGGACAGGTGGTTTCGAACTATGGCTACACCTTC
CDR3aa: CASSFQGQVVSNYGYTF

j_gene: TRBJ1-6
d_gene: TRBD1
v_gene: TRBV4-2
abundance: .
CDR3nt: TGTGCCAGCAGCCAACCGGACAGGGAAAATTCACCCCTCCACTTT
CDR3aa: CASSQPDRENSPLHF

j_gene: TRBJ1-2
d_gene: .
v_gene: TRBV15
abundance: .
CDR3nt: TGTGCCACCAGCAGAGACAGCTATGGCTACACCTTC
CDR3aa: CATSRDSYGYTF

j_gene: TRBJ2-2
d_gene: TRBD2
v_gene: TRBV5-6
abundance: .
CDR3nt: TGTGCCAGCAGCTTGGGGCTAGCGGGGGCTGTCGGGGAGCTGTTTTTT
CDR3aa: CASSLGLAGAVGELFF

j_gene: TRBJ2-5
d_gene: TRBD2
v_gene: TRBV2
abundance: .
CDR3nt: TGTGCCAGCCATGTTTCCGGGGGGAAAGAGACCCAGTACTTC
CDR3aa: CASHVSGGKETQYF

j_gene: TRBJ1-4
d_gene: TRBD1
v_gene: TRBV30
abundance: .
CDR3nt: TGTGCCTGGAGCCGACAGGGGGCTTTAAATGAAAAACTGTTTTTT
CDR3aa: CAWSRQGALNEKLFF

j_gene: TRBJ1-2
d_gene: .
v_gene: TRBV15
abundance: .
CDR3nt: TGTGCCACCAGCAGAGACAGGGGTAACTATGGCTACACCTTC
CDR3aa: CATSRDRGNYGYTF

j_gene: TRBJ2-5
d_gene: .
v_gene: TRBV9
abundance: .
CDR3nt: TGTGCCAGCAGCGTAGCGGTTGGAGGGTGGGAGACCCAGTACTTC
CDR3aa: CASSVAVGGWETQYF

j_gene: TRBJ1-2
d_gene: TRBD1
v_gene: TRBV7-2
abundance: .
CDR3nt: TGTGCCAGCAGCTTAAAAGGGGGCGCTTGGTTTCAGGGTTATGGCTACACCTTC
CDR3aa: CASSLKGGAWFQGYGYTF

j_gene: TRBJ2-3
d_gene: TRBD2
v_gene: TRBV4-2
abundance: .
CDR3nt: TGTGCCAGCGGGGAGAGGGCCGGGGGGGTTCACGATACGCAGTATTTT
CDR3aa: CASGERAGGVHDTQYF

j_gene: TRBJ2-7
d_gene: .
v_gene: TRBV12-3/TRBV12-4
abundance: .
CDR3nt: TGTGCCAGCAGTCCTGGGGGGGCGCGGGAGCAGTACTTC
CDR3aa: CASSPGGAREQYF

j_gene: TRBJ2-1
d_gene: .
v_gene: TRBV5-5
abundance: .
CDR3nt: TGTGCCAGCAGTAGGGGGGACAGCTCCTACAATGAGCAGTTCTTC
CDR3aa: CASSRGDSSYNEQFF

j_gene: TRBJ2-1
d_gene: .
v_gene: TRBV5-1
abundance: once
CDR3nt: TGCGCCAGCAGCTTGGACAGGGCATACAATGAGCAGTTCTTC
CDR3aa: CASSLDRAYNEQFF

j_gene: TRBJ1-2
d_gene: TRBD1
v_gene: TRBV27
abundance: .
CDR3nt: TGTGCCAGCAAAAAACAGGGGGAGGTGGGCTACACCTTC
CDR3aa: CASKKQGEVGYTF

j_gene: TRBJ2-7
d_gene: TRBD1
v_gene: TRBV3-1/TRBV3-2
abundance: .
CDR3nt: TGTGCCAGCAGCCAAGATCCCCTCCTGGCAGGGGGCGAATACGAGCAGTACTTC
CDR3aa: CASSQDPLLAGGEYEQYF

j_gene: TRBJ2-1
d_gene: .
v_gene: TRBV2
abundance: once
CDR3nt: TGTGCCAGCCTTAGCCGGGACTTAACAAACAATGAGCAGTTCTTC
CDR3aa: CASLSRDLTNNEQFF

j_gene: TRBJ1-2
d_gene: TRBD1
v_gene: TRBV2
abundance: .
CDR3nt: TGTGCCAGCAGTGAAACCGACAGGGTCTATGGCTACACCTTC
CDR3aa: CASSETDRVYGYTF